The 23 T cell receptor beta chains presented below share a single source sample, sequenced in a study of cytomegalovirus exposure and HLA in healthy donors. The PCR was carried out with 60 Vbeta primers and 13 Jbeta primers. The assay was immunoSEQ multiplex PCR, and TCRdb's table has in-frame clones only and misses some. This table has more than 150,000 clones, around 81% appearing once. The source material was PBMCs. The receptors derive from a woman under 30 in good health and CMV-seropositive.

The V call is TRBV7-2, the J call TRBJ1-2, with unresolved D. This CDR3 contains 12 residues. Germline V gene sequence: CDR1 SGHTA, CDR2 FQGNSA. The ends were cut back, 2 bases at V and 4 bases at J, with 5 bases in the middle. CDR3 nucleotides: TGTGCCAGCAGCTTAAACGGCTATGGCTACACCTTC. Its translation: CASSLNGYGYTF.

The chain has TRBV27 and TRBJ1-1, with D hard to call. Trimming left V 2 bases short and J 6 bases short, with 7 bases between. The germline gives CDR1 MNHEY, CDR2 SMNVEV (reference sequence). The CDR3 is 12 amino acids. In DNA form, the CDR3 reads TGTGCCAGCAGTTTAATGGGAGCTGAAGCTTTCTTT. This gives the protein CASSLMGAEAFF.

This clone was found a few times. The CDR3 protein is CASSLARQEGTEAFF. CDR3 bases: TGCGCCAGCAGCTTGGCCAGGCAGGAGGGCACTGAAGCTTTCTTT. The rearrangement uses TRBV5-1 and TRBJ1-1; D remains ambiguous. Deletions cut 0 bases from V and 4 bases from J, with 13 bases between. The CDR3 is made up of 15 amino acids. Germline assignment: CDR1 SGHRS and CDR2 YFSETQ.

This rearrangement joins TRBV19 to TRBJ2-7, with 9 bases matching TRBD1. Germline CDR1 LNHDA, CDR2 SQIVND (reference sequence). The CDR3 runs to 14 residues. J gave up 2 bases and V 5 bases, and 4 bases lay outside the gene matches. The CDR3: CASSPWTGAYEQYF. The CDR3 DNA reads TGTGCCAGTAGTCCTTGGACAGGGGCCTACGAGCAGTACTTC.

The CDR3, as DNA: TGTGCCAGCAGTCGGACAGACTACGAGCAGTACGTC. Its translation is CASSRTDYEQYV. The V gene is TRBV7-3, the J gene TRBJ2-7; D is perhaps TRBD1 (6 bases). The ends were cut back, 6 bases at V and 3 bases at J, with 9 bases in the middle. The CDR3 consists of 12 residues. CDR1 and CDR2 from the germline V gene are SGHTA and FQGTGA.

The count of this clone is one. The CDR3 spells CASSLGGANTQYF. The DNA for the CDR3 is TGTGCCAGCAGCTTAGGGGGGGCTAATACGCAGTATTTT. This rearrangement joins TRBV5-4 to TRBJ2-3, with a tentative D call TRBD2 (7 bases). The CDR3 spans 13 residues. Trimming removed 2 bases from V and 7 bases from J, with 11 bases in between. Looked up from germline, CDR1 is SGHNT and CDR2 is YYREEE (reference sequence).

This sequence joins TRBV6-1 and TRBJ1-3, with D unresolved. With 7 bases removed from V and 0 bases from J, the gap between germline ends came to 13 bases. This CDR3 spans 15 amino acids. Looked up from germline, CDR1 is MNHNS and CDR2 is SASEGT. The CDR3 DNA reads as TGTGCCAGCAAAACGGTATCAAGCTCTGGAAACACCATATATTTT. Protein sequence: CASKTVSSSGNTIYF.

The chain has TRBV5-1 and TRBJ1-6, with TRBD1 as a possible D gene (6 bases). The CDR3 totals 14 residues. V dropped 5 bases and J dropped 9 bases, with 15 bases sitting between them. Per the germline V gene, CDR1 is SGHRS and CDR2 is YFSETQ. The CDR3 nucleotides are TGCGCCAGCAGAGAGGACAGCTTACTTTCACCCCTCCACTTT. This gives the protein CASREDSLLSPLHF.

CDR3 DNA sequence: TGTGCCAGTAGTCCGGGGAGCCCATCCTACAATGAGCAGTTCTTC. Protein: CASSPGSPSYNEQFF. This chain joins TRBV19 and TRBJ2-1, with D possibly being TRBD2 (5 bases). V gave up 5 bases and J gave up 1 base, with 12 bases separating them. The germline V gene encodes CDR1 LNHDA and CDR2 SQIVND (reference sequence). The CDR3 has 15 residues.

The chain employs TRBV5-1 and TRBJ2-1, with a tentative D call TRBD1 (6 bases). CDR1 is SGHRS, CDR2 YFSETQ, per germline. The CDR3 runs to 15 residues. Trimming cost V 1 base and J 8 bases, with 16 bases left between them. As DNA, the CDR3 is TGCGCCAGCAGCTTGTTTTCAGGGGCCGCCGATGAGCAGTTCTTC. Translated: CASSLFSGAADEQFF.

The CDR3 loop is CASSPPGREGTEAFF. CDR3 sequence (DNA): TGTGCCAGCAGCCCCCCAGGCAGGGAGGGCACTGAAGCTTTCTTT. The chain uses TRBV11-2 and TRBJ1-1, with a tentative D call TRBD1 (5 bases). Germline V CDR1 and CDR2: SGHAT, FQNNGV. The CDR3 is 15 residues long. Trimming removed 5 bases at V and 4 bases at J, with 17 bases between.

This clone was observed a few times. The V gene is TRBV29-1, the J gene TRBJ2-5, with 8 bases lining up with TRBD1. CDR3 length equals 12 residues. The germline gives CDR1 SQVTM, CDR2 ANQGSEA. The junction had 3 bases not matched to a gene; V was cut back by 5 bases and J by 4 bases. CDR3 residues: CSVSRGLETQYF. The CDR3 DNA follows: TGCAGCGTTTCCAGGGGGCTAGAGACCCAGTACTTC.

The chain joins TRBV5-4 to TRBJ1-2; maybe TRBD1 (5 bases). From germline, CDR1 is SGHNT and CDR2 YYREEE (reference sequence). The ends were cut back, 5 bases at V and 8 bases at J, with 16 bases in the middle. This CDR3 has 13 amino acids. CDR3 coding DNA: TGTGCCAGCAGGGATGGGGGGGTAGAGGGCTACACCTTC. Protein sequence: CASRDGGVEGYTF.

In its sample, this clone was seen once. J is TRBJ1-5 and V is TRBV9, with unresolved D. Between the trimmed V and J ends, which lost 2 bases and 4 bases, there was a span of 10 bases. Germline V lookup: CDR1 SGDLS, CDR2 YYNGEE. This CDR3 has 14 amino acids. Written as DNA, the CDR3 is TGTGCCAGCAGCGTCTACAGAGAAAATCAGCCCCAGCATTTT. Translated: CASSVYRENQPQHF. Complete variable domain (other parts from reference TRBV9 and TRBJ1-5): DSGVTQTPKHLITATGQRVTLRCSPRSGDLSVYWYQQSLDQGLQFLIQYYNGEERAKGNILERFSAQQFPDLHSELNLSSLELGDSALYFCASSVYRENQPQHFGDGTRLSIL.

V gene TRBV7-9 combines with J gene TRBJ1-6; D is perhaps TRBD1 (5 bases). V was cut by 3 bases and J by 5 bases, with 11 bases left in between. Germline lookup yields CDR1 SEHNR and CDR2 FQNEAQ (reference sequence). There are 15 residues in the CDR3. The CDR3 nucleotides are TGTGCCAGCAGCTTTACGGGGGGTAATAATTCACCCCTCCACTTT. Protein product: CASSFTGGNNSPLHF.

The CDR3 reads CASSRTAGLPEAFF. CDR3 in DNA: TGTGCCAGTAGCAGAACGGCGGGTTTACCTGAAGCTTTCTTT. The chain uses TRBV19 and TRBJ1-1; D gene uncertain. The CDR3 is 14 residues long. Germline-derived CDR1 and CDR2 are LNHDA and SQIVND (reference sequence). V dropped 6 bases and J dropped 6 bases, with 17 bases sitting between them.

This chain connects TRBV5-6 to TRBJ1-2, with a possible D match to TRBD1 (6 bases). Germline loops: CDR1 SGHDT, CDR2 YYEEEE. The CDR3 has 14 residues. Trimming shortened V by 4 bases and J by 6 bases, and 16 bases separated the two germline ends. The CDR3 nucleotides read TGTGCCAGCAGCCGTAGAGGGGGGGCGCATGGCTACACCTTC. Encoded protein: CASSRRGGAHGYTF.

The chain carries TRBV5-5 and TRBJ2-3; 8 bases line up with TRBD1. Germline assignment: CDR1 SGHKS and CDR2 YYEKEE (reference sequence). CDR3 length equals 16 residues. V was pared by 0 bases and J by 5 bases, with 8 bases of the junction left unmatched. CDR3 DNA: TGTGCCAGCAGCTTGGCCTACACAGGGGGAAGAGATACGCAGTATTTT. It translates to CASSLAYTGGRDTQYF.

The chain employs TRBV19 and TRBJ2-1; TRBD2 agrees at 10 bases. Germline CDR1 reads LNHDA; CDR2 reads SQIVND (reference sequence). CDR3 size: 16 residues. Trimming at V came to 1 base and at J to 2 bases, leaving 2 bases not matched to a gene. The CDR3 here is CASSIVAGGTYNEQFF. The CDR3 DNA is TGTGCCAGTAGTATAGTAGCGGGGGGAACCTACAATGAGCAGTTCTTC.

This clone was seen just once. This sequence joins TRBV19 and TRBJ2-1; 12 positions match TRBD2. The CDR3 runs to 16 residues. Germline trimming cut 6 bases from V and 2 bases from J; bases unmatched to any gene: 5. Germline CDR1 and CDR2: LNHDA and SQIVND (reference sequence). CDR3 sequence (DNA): TGTGCCAGTAGCGCAACTAGCGGGGGGCCCTACAATGAGCAGTTCTTC. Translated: CASSATSGGPYNEQFF.

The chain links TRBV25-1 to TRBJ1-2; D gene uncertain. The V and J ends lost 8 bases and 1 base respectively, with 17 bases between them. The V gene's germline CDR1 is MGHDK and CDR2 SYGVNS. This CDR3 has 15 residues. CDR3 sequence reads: CASSLGRTYNYGYTF. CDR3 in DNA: TGTGCCAGCTCGTTGGGCAGAACATATAACTATGGCTACACCTTC.

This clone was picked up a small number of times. The CDR3 sequence: CSVGGSPNLIVETQYF. In nucleotides, the CDR3 is TGCAGCGTTGGAGGGAGTCCTAACCTCATCGTAGAGACCCAGTACTTC. The chain uses TRBV29-1 and TRBJ2-5, with D maybe TRBD2 (5 bases). V was trimmed by 4 bases and J by 4 bases, leaving 22 bases between them. The germline gives CDR1 SQVTM, CDR2 ANQGSEA. The CDR3 covers 16 residues.

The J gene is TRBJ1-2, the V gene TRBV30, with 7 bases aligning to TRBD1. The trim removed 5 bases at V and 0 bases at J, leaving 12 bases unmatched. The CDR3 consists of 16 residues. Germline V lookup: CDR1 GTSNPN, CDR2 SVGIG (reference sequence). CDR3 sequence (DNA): TGTGCCTGGGGACCACAGGGGCGTCCAGCTAACTATGGCTACACCTTC. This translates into CAWGPQGRPANYGYTF.